The clone carrying this T cell receptor beta chain has at least ten counts. The target antigen is unknown. The sample belongs to a study of identical twins. Broader study findings: Out-of-frame alpha sequences that twins shared showed excess low generation probability.

Unique molecular identifiers were in the cDNA, with template-switch universal primer binding. Using its own MiXCR run on the 5' RACE reads, TCRdb lists one record per CDR3 protein. The sample records roughly 290,000 distinct CDR3 sequences, under 9% being singletons. The same sample was also studied in work on yellow fever vaccine responses in identical twins.

The sequence derives from a woman between 18 and 30 years old in good health. The sample was memory (CD45RO+) T cells sorted from blood.

CDR3 nucleotide sequence: TGCGCCAGCAGCTTGACAGCAGCCTATGGCTACACCTTC. Amino acid sequence: CASSLTAAYGYTF. The gene calls are TRBV5-1 and TRBJ1-2; D is ambiguous. CDR1 is SGHRS and CDR2 is YFSETQ in the germline V gene. CDR3 length: 13 residues. V was shortened by 1 base and J by 4 bases, with 8 bases between the two germline ends.